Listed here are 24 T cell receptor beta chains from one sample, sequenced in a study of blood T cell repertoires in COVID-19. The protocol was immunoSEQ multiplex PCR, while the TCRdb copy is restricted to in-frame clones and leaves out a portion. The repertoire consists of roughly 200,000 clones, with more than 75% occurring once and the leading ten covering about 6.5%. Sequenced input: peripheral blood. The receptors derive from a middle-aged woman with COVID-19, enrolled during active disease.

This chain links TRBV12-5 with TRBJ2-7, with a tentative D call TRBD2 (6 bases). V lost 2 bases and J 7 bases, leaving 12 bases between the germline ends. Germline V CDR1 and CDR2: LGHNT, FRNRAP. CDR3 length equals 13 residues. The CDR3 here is CASGLWSSEEQYF. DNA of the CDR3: TGTGCTAGTGGTTTGTGGTCTAGCGAAGAGCAGTACTTC.

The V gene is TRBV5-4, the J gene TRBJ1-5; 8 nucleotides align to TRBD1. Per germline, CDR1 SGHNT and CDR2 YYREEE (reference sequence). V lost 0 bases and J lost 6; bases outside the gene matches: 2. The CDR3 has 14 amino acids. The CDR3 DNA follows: TGTGCCAGCAGCTTGGCAGGGGGCGGTCAGCCCCAGCATTTT. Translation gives CASSLAGGGQPQHF. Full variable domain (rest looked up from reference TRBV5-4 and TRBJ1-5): ETGVTQSPTHLIKTRGQQVTLRCSSQSGHNTVSWYQQALGQGPQFIFQYYREEENGRGNFPPRFSGLQFPNYSSELNVNALELDDSALYLCASSLAGGGQPQHFGDGTRLSIL.

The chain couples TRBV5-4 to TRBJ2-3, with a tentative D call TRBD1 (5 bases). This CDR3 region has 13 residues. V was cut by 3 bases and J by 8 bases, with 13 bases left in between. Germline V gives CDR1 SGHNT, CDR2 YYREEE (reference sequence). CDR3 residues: CASSSAGSGTQYF. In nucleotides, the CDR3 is TGTGCCAGCAGCTCAGCAGGGTCGGGTACGCAGTATTTT.

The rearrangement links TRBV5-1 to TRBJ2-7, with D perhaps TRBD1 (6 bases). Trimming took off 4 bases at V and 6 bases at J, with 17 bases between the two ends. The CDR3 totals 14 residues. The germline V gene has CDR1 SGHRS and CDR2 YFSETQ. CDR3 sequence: CASSAATGRGEQYF. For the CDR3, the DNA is TGCGCCAGCAGCGCGGCGACAGGTCGGGGCGAGCAGTACTTC.

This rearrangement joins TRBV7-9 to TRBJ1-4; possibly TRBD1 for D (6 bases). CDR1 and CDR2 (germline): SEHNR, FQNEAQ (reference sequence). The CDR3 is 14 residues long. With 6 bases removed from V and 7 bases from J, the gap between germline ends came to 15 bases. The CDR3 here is CASSITGNAEKLFF. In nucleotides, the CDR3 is TGTGCCAGCAGTATTACAGGGAATGCTGAAAAACTGTTTTTT.

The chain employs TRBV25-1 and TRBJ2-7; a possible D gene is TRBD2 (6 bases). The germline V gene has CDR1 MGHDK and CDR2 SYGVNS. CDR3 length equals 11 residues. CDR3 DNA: TGTGCTTCGACTAGCTCCTACGAGCAGTACTTC. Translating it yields CASTSSYEQYF.

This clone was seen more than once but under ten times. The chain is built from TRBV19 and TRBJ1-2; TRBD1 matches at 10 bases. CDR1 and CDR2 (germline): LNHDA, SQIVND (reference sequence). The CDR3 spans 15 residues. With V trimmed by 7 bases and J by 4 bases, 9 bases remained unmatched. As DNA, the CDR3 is TGTGCCAGTACCAGTGAGGGACAGGGGATCTATGGCTACACCTTC. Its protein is CASTSEGQGIYGYTF.

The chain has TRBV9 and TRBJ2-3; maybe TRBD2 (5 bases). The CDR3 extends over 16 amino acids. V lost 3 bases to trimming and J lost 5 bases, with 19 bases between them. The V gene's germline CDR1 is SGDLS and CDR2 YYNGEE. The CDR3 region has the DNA TGTGCCAGCAGCGCCCCCCAAGTAGGTGGGAGAGATACGCAGTATTTT. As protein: CASSAPQVGGRDTQYF.

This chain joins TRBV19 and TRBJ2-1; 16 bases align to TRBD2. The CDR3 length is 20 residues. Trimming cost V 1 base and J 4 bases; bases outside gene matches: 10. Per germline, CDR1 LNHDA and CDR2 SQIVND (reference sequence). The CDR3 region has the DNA TGTGCCAGTAGTATAGTCGGGACTAGCGGGGGGGCCTCATCTTACAATGAGCAGTTCTTC. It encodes CASSIVGTSGGASSYNEQFF.

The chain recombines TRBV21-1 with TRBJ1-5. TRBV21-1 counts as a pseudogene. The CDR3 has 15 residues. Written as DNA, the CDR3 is TGTGCCAGCAGCAAAGGTGAAAAGCTCCTGTGCCCCCAGCATTTT. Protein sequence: CASSKGEKLLCPQHF.

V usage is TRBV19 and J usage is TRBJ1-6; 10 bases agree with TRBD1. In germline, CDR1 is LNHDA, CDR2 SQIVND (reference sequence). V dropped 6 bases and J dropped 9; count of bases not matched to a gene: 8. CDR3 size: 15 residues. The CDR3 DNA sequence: TGTGCCAGTAGCCCCGCCCGGGACAGGGGTTCACCCCTCCACTTT. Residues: CASSPARDRGSPLHF.

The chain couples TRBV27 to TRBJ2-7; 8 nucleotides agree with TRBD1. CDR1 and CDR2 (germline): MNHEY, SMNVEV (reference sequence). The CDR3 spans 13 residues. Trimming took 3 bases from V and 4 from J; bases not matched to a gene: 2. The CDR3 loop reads CASSFGQGYEQYF. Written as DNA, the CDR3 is TGTGCCAGCAGTTTTGGACAGGGTTACGAGCAGTACTTC.

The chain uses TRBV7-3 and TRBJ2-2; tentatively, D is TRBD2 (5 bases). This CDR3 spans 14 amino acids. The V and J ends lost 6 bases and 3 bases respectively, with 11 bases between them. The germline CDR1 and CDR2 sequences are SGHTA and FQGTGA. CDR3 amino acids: CASSRGMDTGELFF. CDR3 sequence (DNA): TGTGCCAGCAGTCGGGGTATGGACACCGGGGAGCTGTTTTTT.

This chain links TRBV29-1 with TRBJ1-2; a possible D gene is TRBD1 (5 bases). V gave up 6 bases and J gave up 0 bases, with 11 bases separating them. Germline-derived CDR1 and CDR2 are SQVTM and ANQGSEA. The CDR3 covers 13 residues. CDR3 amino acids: CSVVTAANYGYTF. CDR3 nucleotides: TGCAGCGTCGTGACAGCCGCTAACTATGGCTACACCTTC.

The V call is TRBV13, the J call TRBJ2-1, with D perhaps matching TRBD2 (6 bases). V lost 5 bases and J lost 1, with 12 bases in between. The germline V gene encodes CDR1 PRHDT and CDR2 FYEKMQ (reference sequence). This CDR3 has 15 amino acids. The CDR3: CASSPDGLSYNEQFF. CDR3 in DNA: TGTGCCAGCAGCCCCGACGGACTATCCTACAATGAGCAGTTCTTC. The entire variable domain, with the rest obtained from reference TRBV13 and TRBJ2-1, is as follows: AAGVIQSPRHLIKEKRETATLKCYPIPRHDTVYWYQQGPGQDPQFLISFYEKMQSDKGSIPDRFSAQQFSDYHSELNMSSLELGDSALYFCASSPDGLSYNEQFFGPGTRLTVL.

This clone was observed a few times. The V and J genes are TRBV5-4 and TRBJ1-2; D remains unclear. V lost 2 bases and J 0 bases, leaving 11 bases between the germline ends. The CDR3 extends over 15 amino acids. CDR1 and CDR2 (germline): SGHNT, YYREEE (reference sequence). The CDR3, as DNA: TGTGCCAGCAGCTTTCCCCCGACTACTAACTATGGCTACACCTTC. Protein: CASSFPPTTNYGYTF.

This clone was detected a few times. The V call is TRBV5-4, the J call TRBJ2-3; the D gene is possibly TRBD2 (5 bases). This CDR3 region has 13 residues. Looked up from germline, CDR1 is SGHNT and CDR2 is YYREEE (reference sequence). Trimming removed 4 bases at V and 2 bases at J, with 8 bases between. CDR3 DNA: TGTGCCAGCAGCACGGACTCCACAGATACGCAGTATTTT. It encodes CASSTDSTDTQYF.

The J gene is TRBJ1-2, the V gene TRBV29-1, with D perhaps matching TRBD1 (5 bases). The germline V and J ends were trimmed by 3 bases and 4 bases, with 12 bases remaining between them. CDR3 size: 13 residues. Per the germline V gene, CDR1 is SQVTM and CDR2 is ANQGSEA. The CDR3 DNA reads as TGCAGCGTTGAGGGAGGGGTTGCCTATGGCTACACCTTC. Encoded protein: CSVEGGVAYGYTF.

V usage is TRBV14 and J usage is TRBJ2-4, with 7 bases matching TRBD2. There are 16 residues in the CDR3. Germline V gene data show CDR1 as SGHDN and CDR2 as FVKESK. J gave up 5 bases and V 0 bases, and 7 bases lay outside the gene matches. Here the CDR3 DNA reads TGTGCCAGCAGCCAAGAGCCCCGGACTAGGGAAAACATTCAGTACTTC. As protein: CASSQEPRTRENIQYF.

CDR3 sequence reads: CASSHRQGAAFF. The CDR3 DNA reads TGTGCCAGTTCCCACCGCCAGGGGGCGGCTTTCTTT. The rearrangement links TRBV19 to TRBJ1-1, with TRBD1 identical over 8 bases. The V and J ends lost 8 bases and 11 bases, in that order; junction bases with no gene match: 10. Germline values: CDR1 LNHDA, CDR2 SQIVND (reference sequence). The CDR3 length is 12 residues. The complete variable domain, with remaining parts taken from reference TRBV19 and TRBJ1-1, reads DGGITQSPKYLFRKEGQNVTLSCEQNLNHDAMYWYRQDPGQGLRLIYYSQIVNDFQKGDIAEGYSVSREKKESFPLTVTSAQKNPTAFYLCASSHRQGAAFFGQGTRLTVV.

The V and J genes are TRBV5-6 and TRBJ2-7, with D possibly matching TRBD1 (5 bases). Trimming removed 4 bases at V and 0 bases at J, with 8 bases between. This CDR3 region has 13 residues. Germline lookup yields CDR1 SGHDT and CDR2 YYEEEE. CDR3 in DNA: TGTGCCAGCAGCGACAGATCCTCCTACGAGCAGTACTTC. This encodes CASSDRSSYEQYF.

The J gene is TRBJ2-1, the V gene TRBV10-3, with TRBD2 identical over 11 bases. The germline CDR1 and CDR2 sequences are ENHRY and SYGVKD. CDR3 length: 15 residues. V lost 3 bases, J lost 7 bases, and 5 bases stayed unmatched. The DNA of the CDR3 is TGTGCCATCAGTGACTCTAGCGGGAGGTCGAATGAGCAGTTCTTC. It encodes CAISDSSGRSNEQFF.

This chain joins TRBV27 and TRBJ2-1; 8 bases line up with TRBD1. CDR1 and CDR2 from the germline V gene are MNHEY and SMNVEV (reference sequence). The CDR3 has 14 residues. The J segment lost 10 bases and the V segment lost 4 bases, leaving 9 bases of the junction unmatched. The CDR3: CASSSNRGWGEQFF. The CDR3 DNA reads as TGTGCCAGCAGTTCCAACAGGGGGTGGGGGGAGCAGTTCTTC.

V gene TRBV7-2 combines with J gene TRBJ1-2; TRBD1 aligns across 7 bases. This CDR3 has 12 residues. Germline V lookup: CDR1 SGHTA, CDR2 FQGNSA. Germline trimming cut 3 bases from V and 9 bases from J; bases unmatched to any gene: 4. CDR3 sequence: CASSFSDRSYTF. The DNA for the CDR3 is TGTGCCAGCAGCTTCTCGGACAGGAGCTACACCTTC.